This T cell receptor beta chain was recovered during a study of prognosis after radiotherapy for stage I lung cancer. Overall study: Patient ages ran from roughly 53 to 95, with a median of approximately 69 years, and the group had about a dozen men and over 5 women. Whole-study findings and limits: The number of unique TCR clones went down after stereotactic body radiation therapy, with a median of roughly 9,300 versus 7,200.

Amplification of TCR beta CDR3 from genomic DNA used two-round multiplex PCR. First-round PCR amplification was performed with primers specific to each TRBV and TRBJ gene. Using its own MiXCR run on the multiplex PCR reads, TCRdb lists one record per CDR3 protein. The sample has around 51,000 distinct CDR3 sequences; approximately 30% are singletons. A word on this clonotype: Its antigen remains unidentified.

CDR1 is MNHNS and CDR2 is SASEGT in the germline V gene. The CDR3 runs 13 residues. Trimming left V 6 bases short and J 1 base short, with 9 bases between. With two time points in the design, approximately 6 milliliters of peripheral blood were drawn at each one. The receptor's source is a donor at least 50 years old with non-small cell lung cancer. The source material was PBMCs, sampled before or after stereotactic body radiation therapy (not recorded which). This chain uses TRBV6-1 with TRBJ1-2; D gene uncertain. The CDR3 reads CASRRNFNYGYTF. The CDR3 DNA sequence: TGTGCCAGCAGACGGAATTTTAACTATGGCTACACCTTC.